A single sample is the source of the 6 T cell receptor beta chains below, sequenced in a study of blood T cell repertoires in COVID-19. TCRdb keeps only in-frame clones here, not all; method: immunoSEQ multiplex PCR. Of 200,000 or so clones listed, about nine tenths are singletons. Sequenced material: PBMCs or T cells enriched from blood (not recorded which). Receptors were obtained from a woman between 40 and 50 years old with acute COVID-19.

V and J are TRBV7-9 and TRBJ1-2; D not certain. Germline CDR1 SEHNR, CDR2 FQNEAQ (reference sequence). The CDR3 loop spans 13 amino acids. The V gene lost 1 base and the J gene lost 4 bases, with 7 bases spanning the gap. CDR3 coding DNA: TGTGCCAGCAGCTTAGTAGTAAGCTATGGCTACACCTTC. Protein: CASSLVVSYGYTF.

This clone was observed once. The chain has TRBV19 and TRBJ2-2, with D possibly TRBD1 on 6 matching bases. Trimming removed 3 bases at V and 1 base at J, with 12 bases between. Germline V CDR1 and CDR2: LNHDA, SQIVND (reference sequence). This CDR3 has 16 residues. DNA of the CDR3: TGTGCCAGTAGTATGGGACAATCAGTGAACACCGGGGAGCTGTTTTTT. Protein: CASSMGQSVNTGELFF.

CDR3 nucleotide sequence: TGTGCCAGCAGTCTAGGGGGGACAGGGATGAGGGAGCAGTTCTTC. Translation: CASSLGGTGMREQFF. This chain connects TRBV6-5 to TRBJ2-1, with 9 bases lining up with TRBD1. The trim removed 5 bases at V and 10 bases at J, leaving 12 bases unmatched. The CDR3 runs 15 residues. Germline CDR1 reads MNHEY; CDR2 reads SVGAGI.

This clone appeared a single time. The J gene is TRBJ1-1, the V gene TRBV7-2; 10 bases are a match to TRBD1. Germline CDR1 and CDR2: SGHTA and FQGNSA. V was clipped by 1 base and J by 4 bases; unmatched bases: 3. The CDR3 has 15 amino acids. The CDR3 nucleotides read TGTGCCAGCAGCTTAGGGAGGACAGGGGGCACTGAAGCTTTCTTT. Translating it yields CASSLGRTGGTEAFF.

The chain joins TRBV18 to TRBJ1-2; 9 bases are shared with TRBD1. The length of the CDR3 is 16 residues. The V segment lost 4 bases and the J segment 5 bases; nucleotides outside the gene matches: 11. Germline V gene lookup returns CDR1 KGHSH and CDR2 LQKENI. The CDR3 coding sequence is TGTGCCAGCTCACAATCGACAGGGGGTGAGGGATATGGCTACACCTTC. Translating it yields CASSQSTGGEGYGYTF.

The rearrangement joins TRBV27 to TRBJ1-5; TRBD1 is a possible D gene (5 bases). The CDR3 runs 17 residues. V was trimmed by 2 bases and J by 0 bases, leaving 14 bases between them. The germline gives CDR1 MNHEY, CDR2 SMNVEV (reference sequence). In nucleotides, the CDR3 is TGTGCCAGCAGTTTAATAGGAGGGGCGTATAGCAATCAGCCCCAGCATTTT. Translated: CASSLIGGAYSNQPQHF.